The text below deals with one T cell receptor (beta chain). In this sample, this clonotype turned up many times. Its binding antigen is unknown. Base qualities are not recorded, but no much larger clone differs from it by a single base. The data derive from a study of neurological immune-mediated disorders (dated by TCRdb to the late 2010s). In terms of the full investigation: Peripheral blood TCR-beta repertoires from patients with HTLV-I-associated myelopathy (HAM/TSP), patients with multiple sclerosis, and healthy controls were compared in the study using UMI-based sequencing. The approximately 99 TCR-beta libraries included longitudinal samples, technical triplicates and paired sorted CD4+ and CD8+ T-cell subsets alongside PBMC samples. The cohort included 60 to 75 subjects: approximately 14 with HAM/TSP, around 34 with multiple sclerosis, and 20 or so healthy controls. What the work shows at the level of the full study, not this receptor alone: TCR clonal expansion was greatest in HAM/TSP patients and smallest in MS patients, who ranked below even healthy controls. No identical CDR3 amino acid sequences were found to be shared among expanded clones across subjects, suggesting that TCR-beta repertoires were private in all groups.

The germline V gene supplies CDR1 MGHRA and CDR2 YSYEKL. The V end loses 4 bases and the J end loses 6 bases, and a stretch of 16 bases separates them. CDR3 length: 14 amino acids, cysteine to phenylalanine. Only the CDR3 portion is preserved as DNA: 42 bases, with reading frame beginning at the first base. Blood bank volunteers in Maryland, USA served as the healthy controls. Unsorted PBMC libraries were generated from 2 million PBMCs stored in RNAlater at -80 °C until RNA extraction. Peripheral blood was subjected to Ficoll-Hypaque density gradient centrifugation to isolate PBMCs, which were then cryopreserved in liquid nitrogen. cDNA synthesis used template-switch 5'RACE with a primer carrying a 10-nucleotide random unique molecular identifier tagging each TCR transcript. Every sequencing run covered 15-18 subjects and yielded more than 160 million TCR-beta sequences. The RNeasy kit was used to extract total RNA. The KAPA Real-time Library Amplification kit was used to amplify TCR-beta VDJ regions with primers targeting the TCR constant region and the 5'RACE anchor. Sample indexes and Illumina adaptors were added in a first PCR, and a second PCR then increased library yield. After purification with Ampure beads, the TCR product of roughly 650 bp was size-selected on a 2% E-gel SizeSelection system. Library quality was checked on a Bioanalyzer, concentration was measured with Qubit, and libraries were quantified with the Kapa Library Quantification kit before pooling. Paired-end 2 x 150 bp sequencing of the libraries was performed on an Illumina HiSeq 2500. To increase sequence diversity, roughly 25-31% phiX was spiked into each library pool. In the original analysis: Quality-filtered reads were processed with the UMI-based MiGEC pipeline, and over 75% of raw TCR sequences were removed by the MiGEC pipeline during error correction. VDJ genes were aligned to IMGT germline references, and each clonotype was defined by a unique CDR3 amino acid sequence together with V-J genes. Clonal expansion, Shannon diversity, and CDR3 relatedness (CalcPairwiseDistances, ClusterSamples) were evaluated with VDJtools, and phylogenetic trees were built with CLCbio workbench. Using coefficient-of-variation modelling across technical triplicates, the study counted a clone as expanded if it had at least 8 unique UMIs. TCRdb handled the public reads itself, with Q25 trimming in fastp and clone calling in MiXCR, and kept productive beta chains. Each entry merges the rows of one CDR3 protein and shows their most common DNA and genes. None of the V and J calls come from the authors' own analysis; TCRdb made them. This sample holds approximately 74,000 distinct CDR3 sequences; roughly 9% were observed only once. About 1.8% of the sample goes to the ten largest clones.

The specimen sequenced was PBMCs. The chain is assembled from TRBV4-1 and TRBJ2-7; no D gene call is confident. The clonotype comes from a man in his fifties or sixties in good health. The sequence in DNA is TGCGCCAGCAGCCCAACACCCATGAGGCCCGAGCAGTACTTC. Its translation is CASSPTPMRPEQYF.